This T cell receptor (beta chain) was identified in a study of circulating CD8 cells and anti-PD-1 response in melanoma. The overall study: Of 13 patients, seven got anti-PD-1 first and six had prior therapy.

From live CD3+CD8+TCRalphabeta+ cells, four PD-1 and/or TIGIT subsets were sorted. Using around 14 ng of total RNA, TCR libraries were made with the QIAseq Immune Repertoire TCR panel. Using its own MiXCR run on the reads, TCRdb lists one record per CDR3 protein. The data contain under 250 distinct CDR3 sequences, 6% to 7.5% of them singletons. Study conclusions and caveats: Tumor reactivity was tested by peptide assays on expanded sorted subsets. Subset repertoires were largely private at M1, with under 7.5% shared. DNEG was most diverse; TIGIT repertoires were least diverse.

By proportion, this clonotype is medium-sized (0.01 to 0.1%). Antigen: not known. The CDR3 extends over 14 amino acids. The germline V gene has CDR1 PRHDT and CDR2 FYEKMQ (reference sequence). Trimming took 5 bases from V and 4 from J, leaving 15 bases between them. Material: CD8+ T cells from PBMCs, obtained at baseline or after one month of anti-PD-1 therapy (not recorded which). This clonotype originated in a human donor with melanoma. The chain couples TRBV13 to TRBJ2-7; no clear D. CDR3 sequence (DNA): TGTGCCAGCAGCGATGGACCCACCGGATACGAGCAGTACTTC. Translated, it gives CASSDGPTGYEQYF.